Listed here are 17 T cell receptor beta chains from one sample, sequenced in a study of neurological immune-mediated disorders. A single record per CDR3 protein comes from TCRdb applying MiXCR to the 5' RACE reads. Of some 66,000 distinct CDR3 sequences listed, around 3% are singletons. Material: PBMCs. The receptors derive from a man in his forties with multiple sclerosis.

This clonotype was detected many times. The V and J genes are TRBV7-2 and TRBJ1-1; 7 bases line up with TRBD1. V dropped 4 bases and J dropped 8; count of bases not matched to a gene: 7. CDR1 is SGHTA, CDR2 FQGNSA, per germline. This CDR3 spans 13 amino acids. The CDR3 DNA follows: TGTGCCAGCAGCTGGGGGGACAGCACGGAAGCTTTCTTT. This gives the protein CASSWGDSTEAFF. The full variable domain, with the rest looked up from reference TRBV7-2 and TRBJ1-1, is GAGVSQSPSNKVTEKGKDVELRCDPISGHTALYWYRQSLGQGLEFLIYFQGNSAPDKSGLPSDRFSAERTGGSVSTLTIQRTQQEDSAVYLCASSWGDSTEAFFGQGTRLTVV.

This clonotype was counted only a few times. V usage is TRBV3-1 and J usage is TRBJ2-1; tentatively, D is TRBD1 (6 bases). The germline gives CDR1 LGHDT, CDR2 YNNKEL (reference sequence). Between the trimmed V and J ends, which lost 5 bases and 4 bases, there was a span of 12 bases. The CDR3 consists of 14 residues. The CDR3, as DNA: TGTGCCAGCAGCGCCCGGGACAAGTACAATGAGCAGTTCTTC. Amino acids: CASSARDKYNEQFF.

This clonotype was recorded at least ten times. Sequence at one end of the junction differs from germline and may be a read error. CDR3: CASRLDVGELFF. CDR3 bases: TGCGCCAGCAGGTTGGATGTCGGGGAGCTGTTTTTT. V and J are TRBV5-1 and TRBJ2-2; D unclear. CDR1 is SGHRS and CDR2 is YFSETQ in the germline V gene. This CDR3 is built from 12 residues.

This clonotype was observed many times. The rearrangement links TRBV5-1 to TRBJ1-5; D is perhaps TRBD1 (5 bases). The germline CDR1 and CDR2 sequences are SGHRS and YFSETQ. The CDR3 consists of 16 residues. V shed 4 bases and J shed 2 bases, with 16 bases lying between them. The CDR3 DNA reads TGCGCCAGCAGCCGGGGCGGGGGGGATGGCAATCAGCCCCAGCATTTT. Protein product: CASSRGGGDGNQPQHF.

This clonotype was seen at least ten times. The rearrangement links TRBV20-1 to TRBJ2-7, with TRBD1 as a possible D gene (6 bases). This CDR3 is built from 12 residues. Germline V gives CDR1 DFQATT, CDR2 SNEGSKA (reference sequence). The ends were cut back, 5 bases at V and 3 bases at J, with 11 bases in the middle. The CDR3 nucleotides read TGCAGTGCTCGGCCAGGGGTCTACGAGCAGTACTTC. This translates into CSARPGVYEQYF.

This clonotype was picked up many times. The chain couples TRBV7-2 to TRBJ1-6; 7 bases agree with TRBD1. Germline CDR1 is SGHTA and CDR2 is FQGNSA. This CDR3 region has 15 residues. Trimming cost V 5 bases and J 9 bases; bases outside gene matches: 10. As DNA, the CDR3 is TGTGCCAGCAGCGATGAGTACAGGGGAGTTTCACCCCTCCACTTT. Protein sequence: CASSDEYRGVSPLHF.

This clonotype occurred many times. This chain links TRBV20-1 with TRBJ1-2; 9 bases line up with TRBD1. CDR3 length: 14 residues. The germline CDR1 and CDR2 sequences are DFQATT and SNEGSKA (reference sequence). Trimming cost V 4 bases and J 4 bases; bases outside gene matches: 7. The CDR3 sequence: CSAIDRGVFYGYTF. The CDR3 DNA follows: TGCAGTGCTATAGACAGGGGGGTTTTCTATGGCTACACCTTC.

This clonotype was observed at least ten times. The rearrangement uses TRBV3-1 and TRBJ1-1, with a weak D call TRBD1 (6 bases). CDR1 and CDR2 (germline): LGHDT, YNNKEL (reference sequence). The V end was cut by 7 bases, the J end by 3 bases, with 15 bases between. The CDR3 loop spans 14 amino acids. The CDR3 DNA is TGTGCCAGCAATTTACAGGGAAGGGACACTGAAGCTTTCTTT. Its translation: CASNLQGRDTEAFF.

This clonotype was detected ten times or more. The chain links TRBV2 to TRBJ2-7; D call uncertain. The germline V gene has CDR1 SNHLY and CDR2 FYNNEI. V was pared by 2 bases and J by 7 bases, with 6 bases between. The CDR3 totals 11 residues. CDR3 coding DNA: TGTGCCAGCAGTGAATACGGGGAGCAGTACTTC. Encoded protein: CASSEYGEQYF.

This clonotype was picked up many times. This chain connects TRBV20-1 to TRBJ2-1; the match to TRBD2 covers 8 bases. Losses at the gene ends were 6 bases for V and 2 bases for J; bases not matched to a gene: 9. Germline values: CDR1 DFQATT, CDR2 SNEGSKA (reference sequence). The CDR3 extends over 15 amino acids. CDR3 DNA: TGCAGTGCGGACATAGCGGGAAGGACCTACAATGAGCAGTTCTTC. Its translation: CSADIAGRTYNEQFF.

This clonotype was seen at least ten times. This chain joins TRBV7-8 and TRBJ1-4; unclear D gene. Per germline, CDR1 SGHVS and CDR2 FQNEAQ. Trimming stripped 5 bases from V and 7 bases from J, with 20 bases between. The CDR3 runs to 16 residues. This CDR3 is CASSPSVAGWGEKLFF. DNA for the CDR3: TGTGCCAGCAGCCCGTCGGTGGCGGGATGGGGTGAAAAACTGTTTTTT.

This clonotype was seen at least ten times. The rearrangement joins TRBV7-2 to TRBJ1-3; tentatively, D is TRBD1 (6 bases). This CDR3 spans 15 amino acids. V lost 5 bases and J 2 bases, leaving 13 bases between the germline ends. The germline gives CDR1 SGHTA, CDR2 FQGNSA. Here the CDR3 reads CASSKGGAAGNTIYF. CDR3 nucleotides: TGTGCCAGCAGCAAAGGGGGGGCGGCTGGAAACACCATATATTTT.

The sample holds many counts of this clonotype. This sequence joins TRBV6-6 and TRBJ2-4, with TRBD1 as a possible D gene (6 bases). Trimming removed 3 bases from V and 6 bases from J, with 9 bases in between. The CDR3 totals 13 residues. Per germline, CDR1 MNHNY and CDR2 SVGAGI (reference sequence). The CDR3 is CASSYGQINIQYF. CDR3 in DNA: TGTGCCAGCAGTTATGGACAGATAAACATTCAGTACTTC.

In its sample, this clonotype was seen many times. The chain has TRBV28 and TRBJ2-7, with D tentatively TRBD1 or TRBD2 (5 bases each). Germline V gene sequence: CDR1 MDHEN, CDR2 SYDVKM. V was trimmed by 3 bases and J by 4 bases, leaving 16 bases between them. The CDR3 spans 15 residues. CDR3 sequence: CASSLAAGTLYEQYF. In nucleotides, the CDR3 is TGTGCCAGCAGTTTGGCGGCAGGGACCCTTTACGAGCAGTACTTC.

This clonotype came up many times. The chain recombines TRBV29-1 with TRBJ2-2; D possibly corresponds to TRBD1 (6 bases). This CDR3 region has 13 residues. Germline V gives CDR1 SQVTM, CDR2 ANQGSEA. V shed 2 bases and J shed 6 bases, with 10 bases lying between them. CDR3 in amino acids: CSVERDIAGELFF. The CDR3 region has the DNA TGCAGCGTTGAAAGGGACATTGCCGGGGAGCTGTTTTTT.

This clonotype was recorded at least ten times. The V gene is TRBV11-1, the J gene TRBJ2-2, with D unresolved. The V gene's germline CDR1 is SGHAT and CDR2 FQDESV (reference sequence). Trimming removed 6 bases at V and 3 bases at J, with 5 bases between. CDR3 length equals 12 residues. CDR3 sequence: CASRGYTGELFF. CDR3 bases: TGTGCCAGCAGGGGCTACACCGGGGAGCTGTTTTTT. The full variable domain, rest sourced from reference TRBV11-1 and TRBJ2-2, is EAEVAQSPRYKITEKSQAVAFWCDPISGHATLYWYRQILGQGPELLVQFQDESVVDDSQLPKDRFSAERLKGVDSTLKIQPAELGDSAMYLCASRGYTGELFFGEGSRLTVL.

This clonotype was picked up many times. The V gene is TRBV6-5, the J gene TRBJ1-2; D is ambiguous. CDR1 MNHEY and CDR2 SVGAGI come from the germline V gene. CDR3 size: 13 residues. The ends were cut back, 2 bases at V and 4 bases at J, with 8 bases in the middle. CDR3 sequence: CASSYLDSYGYTF. The CDR3, as DNA: TGTGCCAGCAGTTACCTGGACTCCTATGGCTACACCTTC.